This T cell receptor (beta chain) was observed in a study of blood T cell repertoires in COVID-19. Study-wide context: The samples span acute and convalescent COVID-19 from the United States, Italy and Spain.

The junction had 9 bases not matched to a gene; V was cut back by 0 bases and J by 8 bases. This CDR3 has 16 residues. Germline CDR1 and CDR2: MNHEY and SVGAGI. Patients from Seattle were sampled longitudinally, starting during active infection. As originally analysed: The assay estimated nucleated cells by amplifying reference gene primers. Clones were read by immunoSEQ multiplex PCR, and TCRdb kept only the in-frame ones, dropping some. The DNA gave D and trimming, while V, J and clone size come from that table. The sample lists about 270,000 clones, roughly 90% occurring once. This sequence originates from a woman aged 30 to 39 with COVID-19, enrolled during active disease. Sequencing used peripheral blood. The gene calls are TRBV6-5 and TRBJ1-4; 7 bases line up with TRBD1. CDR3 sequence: CASSYSGGRVGEKLFF. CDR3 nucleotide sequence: TGTGCCAGCAGTTACTCAGGGGGCCGGGTAGGGGAAAAACTGTTTTTT.